The entry that follows covers one T cell receptor (beta chain) sequence. Its recognized antigen is unknown. Base-call qualities are not available, and no considerably larger clone is one nucleotide away. The data were taken from a study of T cell responses to AZD1222 COVID-19 vaccine (dated by TCRdb to the early 2020s). General notes on the study: TCR sequencing was performed for about 250 trial participants, of whom 207 were given two doses of AZD1222 and around 25 were given two doses of MenACWY control vaccine. Trial participants were enrolled by age into subgroups of 18-55, 56-69 and 70-plus years, and around 150, 28 and 57 TCR-sequenced participants, respectively, were included in these subgroups. Broad study findings and their caveats: The vaccine-associated CD4 TCRs covered the entire spike protein, and the dominant responses fell in regions 160-218 and 743-854. In the small 56-69-year group, the increase in depth fell short of significance, most likely because of low power. Reportedly, close to half of the unique spike-specific TCRs recognized epitopes lying outside the regions that are mutated in the B.1.351 and B.1.1.7 variants. After two AZD1222 doses, both the breadth and the depth of spike-specific TCRs were significantly higher than at day 0 and than in MenACWY recipients. Conclusions about previously exposed vaccinees were limited because only a handful of AZD1222 recipients were SARS-CoV-2 seropositive at baseline. Because no day 14 peak-response samples were available, repertoires were characterized only after the peak T cell response. Most participants were white British and females outnumbered males, and the authors suggested that clonal diversity may have been underestimated.

According to the study, the label for this sample's time point signals: about 28 days (+/-7) after the second vaccine dose. AZD1222 recipients with second doses at about 4 weeks or about 12 weeks were pooled, because spike-specific TCR depth and breadth did not differ between schedules. The vaccinee samples were drawn from two UK trials, COV001 and COV002, one of which was a single-blind randomized controlled phase 2/3 trial testing AZD1222 (ChAdOx1 nCoV-19) in healthy adults. For TCRbeta chain sequencing, PBMC samples were collected from trial participants at day 0 and at day 28 after the second dose. The CDR3 contains 14 residues, cysteine and phenylalanine counted. Only CDR3 DNA is held: 42 bases, read in frame from base 1. The junction carries 9 bases between V and J, which are trimmed by 5 bases and 2 bases respectively. In the germline V gene, CDR1 corresponds to KGHSH and CDR2 to LQKENI. The CDR3 regions of human TCRbeta chains were analyzed by immunosequencing. In the source study's methods: Repertoire TCRs were checked for matches against a reference library of SARS-CoV-2-specific TCRs that had been generated using the MIRA antigen-specificity platform. Breadth was defined as the fraction of unique TCRs that were SARS-CoV-2-associated. Depth was defined as the fraction of total T cells that were SARS-CoV-2-associated. Using the MIRA data, every spike-specific TCR was mapped to the spike region that the TCR reacted to and assigned to either a CD4 or a CD8 class. Log10-transformed breadth and depth values were compared by one-way ANOVA with Sidak's multiple comparisons tests. TCRdb took this table from immuneACCESS and kept in-frame rearrangements with V and J called. Such tables lack part of the clones; where checked against another copy, unresolved V genes explain under half of the gap, and the rest is unexplained. The V and J calls and clone size come from that table; D and trimming were worked out from the DNA. Within this sample are fewer than 70,000 clones, with over 70% of them counted one time only. The top ten clonotypes cover over 13% of the sample.

This sequence originates from an adult who received the AZD1222 COVID-19 vaccine. The specimen comprised peripheral blood, sampled 28 days after the second AZD1222 dose. The chain links TRBV18 with TRBJ2-2; the D gene cannot be named for sure. The DNA sequence is TGTGCCAGCTCAGGTCGGGCTAACACCGGGGAGCTGTTTTTT. This encodes CASSGRANTGELFF. Extended through the reference TRBV18 and TRBJ2-2 proteins, this CDR3 yields the full variable domain: NAGVMQNPRHLVRRRGQEARLRCSPMKGHSHVYWYRQLPEEGLKFMVYLQKENIIDESGMPKERFSAEFPKEGPSILRIQQVVRGDSAAYFCASSGRANTGELFFGEGSRLTVL.